This record concerns one TCR beta chain sequence. The antigen remains unidentified. Additional DNA sequences in this sample encode the identical CDR3. This record comes from a study of shared clonotypes between healthy human individuals. Study-level points and caveats: Memory subsets generally showed lower estimated richness than naive subsets. A few donors had roughly 5% of their naive CD4 clonotypes in common.

TCRdb keeps only in-frame clones here, not all; method: immunoSEQ multiplex PCR. Found here are about 2.3 million clones, about 90% of them singletons; the top ten hold around 0.38%. The CDR3 spans 15 residues. Trimming cost V 3 bases and J 0 bases; bases outside gene matches: 2. Per germline, CDR1 LGHNA and CDR2 YNFKEQ. This TCR derives from a man between 18 and 29 years old in good health. Some clones in this sample may be carry-over from other donors' samples. The sequenced sample was naive CD4+ T cells from PBMCs. Subset specified: CD45RA+ positively selected. This chain uses TRBV4-2 with TRBJ2-1; 7 bases map to TRBD2. The CDR3 reads CASSQGGSSYNEQFF. CDR3 nucleotide sequence: TGTGCCAGCAGCCAGGGCGGGAGCTCCTACAATGAGCAGTTCTTC.